The 27 T cell receptor beta chains reported below all come from one sample, sequenced in a study of blood T cells in healthy people across ages. Primed by a sample-barcoded 5' primer and a J-beta primer mix, a second PCR proceeded for 7 to 11 cycles. TCRdb called the 5' RACE reads again in MiXCR, with one record for every CDR3 protein. The data contain some 1,800,000 distinct CDR3 sequences, about two fifths of them singletons. Sequenced input: blood. These TCRs come from a human donor in good health.

In DNA form, the CDR3 reads TGCAGTGCTCCCCCCGGGACCTCGAACACCGGGGAGCTGTTTTTT. It encodes CSAPPGTSNTGELFF. This rearrangement joins TRBV20-1 to TRBJ2-2; D may match TRBD1 or TRBD2 (5 bases each). V shed 5 bases and J shed 0 bases, with 13 bases lying between them. The CDR3 contains 15 residues. CDR1 and CDR2 from the germline V gene are DFQATT and SNEGSKA (reference sequence).

The J gene is TRBJ2-7, the V gene TRBV28; 7 bases map to TRBD2. The V and J ends lost 11 bases and 3 bases, in that order; junction bases with no gene match: 10. The CDR3 runs to 13 residues. Germline CDR1 and CDR2: MDHEN and SYDVKM. CDR3: CAGTPAGRYEQYF. CDR3 in DNA: TGTGCCGGCACTCCAGCGGGACGCTACGAGCAGTACTTC.

The chain recombines TRBV4-2 with TRBJ1-1; D not certain. This CDR3 is 15 amino acids long. Germline V gene lookup returns CDR1 LGHNA and CDR2 YNFKEQ. Trimming took 5 bases from V and 3 from J, leaving 16 bases between them. The CDR3 coding sequence is TGTGCCAGCAGCACGGGTCAGCGTAGTGACACTGAAGCTTTCTTT. It encodes CASSTGQRSDTEAFF.

This clonotype came up a few times. The rearrangement links TRBV7-9 to TRBJ1-1; D is uncertain. Per germline, CDR1 SEHNR and CDR2 FQNEAQ (reference sequence). V was clipped by 5 bases and J by 2 bases, with 12 bases between them. The CDR3 length is 14 residues. This CDR3 is CASSGADRNTEAFF. DNA of the CDR3: TGTGCCAGCAGCGGAGCGGACCGTAACACTGAAGCTTTCTTT.

This clonotype was recorded a few times. The genes are TRBV20-1 and TRBJ1-5; 7 bases are a match to TRBD1. Germline CDR1 and CDR2: DFQATT and SNEGSKA (reference sequence). The V and J ends lost 0 bases and 6 bases, in that order; junction bases with no gene match: 8. This CDR3 has 15 residues. CDR3 bases: TGCAGTGCTAGAGATGAGGGGGCTGGCGGTCAGCCCCAGCATTTT. It is translated as CSARDEGAGGQPQHF.

The chain joins TRBV5-1 to TRBJ2-7; weak D call: TRBD2 (6 bases). The CDR3 is made up of 15 amino acids. The V end lost 1 base, the J end lost 5 bases, and 16 bases lay between the germline ends. The V gene's germline CDR1 is SGHRS and CDR2 YFSETQ. The CDR3 reads CASSLSGTSENEQYF. Written as DNA, the CDR3 is TGCGCCAGCAGCTTGTCCGGGACTTCCGAGAACGAGCAGTACTTC.

The rearrangement joins TRBV3-1 to TRBJ1-2; D possibly corresponds to TRBD1 (6 bases). This CDR3 is built from 15 residues. The germline V gene encodes CDR1 LGHDT and CDR2 YNNKEL (reference sequence). Trimming pared 1 base from V and 7 bases from J, leaving 16 bases between. The CDR3 protein is CASSQGQASIGGYTF. CDR3 nucleotides: TGTGCCAGCAGCCAAGGACAGGCGAGTATCGGTGGCTACACCTTC.

The J gene is TRBJ2-7, the V gene TRBV7-6; 8 nucleotides line up with TRBD1. The CDR3 has 14 amino acids. The V and J ends lost 1 base and 6 bases, in that order; junction bases with no gene match: 5. The V gene's germline CDR1 is SGHVS and CDR2 FNYEAQ. CDR3 bases: TGTGCCAGCAGCTTAGTTCAGGGGGCTATCGAGCAGTACTTC. Protein product: CASSLVQGAIEQYF.

This clonotype was counted between two and nine times. The chain joins TRBV29-1 to TRBJ1-1; D remains unclear. V shed 3 bases and J shed 4 bases, with 9 bases lying between them. Per the germline V gene, CDR1 is SQVTM and CDR2 is ANQGSEA. CDR3 size: 12 residues. CDR3 nucleotides: TGCAGCGTTGACCAAAGGGCCACTGAAGCTTTCTTT. Translating gives CSVDQRATEAFF.

The chain joins TRBV29-1 to TRBJ1-1; D remains ambiguous. With 7 bases removed from V and 1 base from J, the gap between germline ends came to 13 bases. This CDR3 region has 13 residues. CDR1 is SQVTM and CDR2 is ANQGSEA in the germline V gene. CDR3 sequence: CSGLLAANTEAFF. The CDR3 DNA reads as TGCAGCGGGTTACTTGCGGCGAACACTGAAGCTTTCTTT.

V gene TRBV10-3 combines with J gene TRBJ1-3; D is uncertain. The V end was cut by 2 bases, the J end by 3 bases, with 8 bases between. There are 14 residues in the CDR3. Per the germline V gene, CDR1 is ENHRY and CDR2 is SYGVKD. The CDR3 nucleotides are TGTGCCATCAGTGAGCAGGATTATGGAAACACCATATATTTT. As protein: CAISEQDYGNTIYF.

The chain is built from TRBV7-2 and TRBJ1-5; TRBD1 agrees at 8 bases. CDR3 length: 15 amino acids. Germline V gene sequence: CDR1 SGHTA, CDR2 FQGNSA. The junction had 9 bases not matched to a gene; V was cut back by 4 bases and J by 7 bases. The CDR3 DNA follows: TGTGCCAGCAGCTCCAACCCAGGGGGCGACCAGCCCCAGCATTTT. Translating it yields CASSSNPGGDQPQHF. Filled out from reference TRBV7-2 and TRBJ1-5, the complete variable domain reads GAGVSQSPSNKVTEKGKDVELRCDPISGHTALYWYRQSLGQGLEFLIYFQGNSAPDKSGLPSDRFSAERTGGSVSTLTIQRTQQEDSAVYLCASSSNPGGDQPQHFGDGTRLSIL.

This clonotype appeared a few times. V is TRBV11-2 and J is TRBJ1-2; tentative D call: TRBD1 (6 bases). Per germline, CDR1 SGHAT and CDR2 FQNNGV. The CDR3 consists of 16 residues. Trimming took 3 bases from V and 3 from J, leaving 17 bases between them. CDR3 loop: CASSLAKLRGDYGYTF. For the CDR3, the DNA is TGTGCCAGCAGCTTGGCGAAACTCAGGGGCGACTATGGCTACACCTTC.

This clonotype was seen just once. This chain links TRBV7-8 with TRBJ1-2; D is perhaps TRBD1 (5 bases). Germline V gene data show CDR1 as SGHVS and CDR2 as FQNEAQ. V was pared by 0 bases and J by 3 bases, with 14 bases between. The CDR3 runs to 16 residues. The CDR3 loop reads CASSLAEGKGYYGYTF. The DNA of the CDR3 is TGTGCCAGCAGCTTAGCGGAGGGGAAGGGTTACTATGGCTACACCTTC.

The V gene is TRBV6-6, the J gene TRBJ2-1; TRBD1 aligns across 7 bases. Trimming removed 8 bases from V and 3 bases from J; junction bases left unmatched: 7. CDR3 length equals 14 residues. Looked up from germline, CDR1 is MNHNY and CDR2 is SVGAGI (reference sequence). CDR3 region: CASADRALYNEQFF. CDR3 in DNA: TGTGCCAGCGCAGACAGGGCCCTCTACAATGAGCAGTTCTTC.

This clonotype was seen only a few times. V usage is TRBV7-2 and J usage is TRBJ2-7; D uncertain. Germline values: CDR1 SGHTA, CDR2 FQGNSA. V was trimmed by 4 bases and J by 5 bases, leaving 12 bases between them. This CDR3 has 13 residues. CDR3 amino acids: CASSSWTSHEQYF. DNA for the CDR3: TGTGCCAGCAGCTCCTGGACGAGCCACGAGCAGTACTTC.

This clonotype came up once. Germline is not matched at one junction end, which may reflect a read error. The rearrangement links TRBV9 to TRBJ1-6, with D maybe TRBD1 (5 bases). Per the germline V gene, CDR1 is SGDLS and CDR2 is YYNGEE. This CDR3 is built from 17 residues. The CDR3 sequence: CASSPRGGSSYNSPLHF. The CDR3 region has the DNA TGTGCCAGCAGCCCCCGGGGCGGGAGCTCCTATAATTCGCCCCTCCACTTT.

The chain uses TRBV3-1 and TRBJ1-2; D remains unclear. Looked up from germline, CDR1 is LGHDT and CDR2 is YNNKEL (reference sequence). The CDR3 spans 15 residues. Trimming left V 0 bases short and J 4 bases short, with 12 bases between. The DNA for the CDR3 is TGTGCCAGCAGCCAAGATCGTGCGCACCCCTATGGCTACACCTTC. Translated, it gives CASSQDRAHPYGYTF.

This clonotype has only a few counts. With a much larger clone just one base away, this may be a read error. V usage is TRBV7-2 and J usage is TRBJ2-6, with D possibly TRBD1 on 5 matching bases. The CDR3 runs to 13 residues. Per the germline V gene, CDR1 is SGHTA and CDR2 is FQGNSA. CDR3 bases: TGTGCCAGCAGGACCTCTGGGGCCAACGTCCTGATTTTC. This translates into CASRTSGANVLIF.

This clonotype was recorded a few times. The chain couples TRBV2 to TRBJ1-5; no firm D call. CDR1 SNHLY and CDR2 FYNNEI come from the germline V gene. Trimming pared 6 bases from V and 7 bases from J, leaving 16 bases between. The CDR3 spans 14 residues. DNA for the CDR3: TGTGCCAGCAGAGTCGACGGGTTCAAACAGCCCCAGCATTTT. Its translation: CASRVDGFKQPQHF.

This clonotype has a count of ten or more. The germline gene is not matched at one end of the junction; a read error may be the cause. The J gene is TRBJ2-7, the V gene TRBV3-1; no clear D gene. CDR1 and CDR2 from the germline V gene are LGHDT and YNNKEL (reference sequence). This CDR3 is 13 amino acids long. The CDR3 here is CASSQGFGYEQYF. The DNA of the CDR3 is TGCGCCAGCAGCCAAGGATTCGGGTACGAGCAGTACTTC.

The chain is built from TRBV9 and TRBJ1-1; no firm D call. Between the trimmed V and J ends, which lost 4 bases and 3 bases, there was a span of 10 bases. Germline-derived CDR1 and CDR2 are SGDLS and YYNGEE. The CDR3 consists of 13 residues. This CDR3 reads CASSLHQDTEAFF. The CDR3 DNA follows: TGTGCCAGCAGCCTCCATCAGGACACTGAAGCTTTCTTT.

This clonotype was counted a few times. V and J are TRBV4-2 and TRBJ1-2; 9 bases match TRBD1. The germline gives CDR1 LGHNA, CDR2 YNFKEQ. The CDR3 has 14 residues. J lost 8 bases, V lost 1 base, and 5 bases had no gene match. The CDR3 coding sequence is TGTGCCAGCAGCCAAGGGACAGGGGTCTGGGGCTACACCTTC. As protein: CASSQGTGVWGYTF.

This clonotype was counted a few times. This rearrangement joins TRBV19 to TRBJ2-7; D not certain. The CDR3 covers 13 residues. Germline-derived CDR1 and CDR2 are LNHDA and SQIVND (reference sequence). The V and J ends lost 5 bases and 2 bases respectively, with 10 bases between them. The CDR3 sequence: CASSPRAAYEQYF. Written as DNA, the CDR3 is TGTGCCAGTAGTCCCAGAGCAGCCTACGAGCAGTACTTC.

The gene calls are TRBV6-5 and TRBJ1-4, with no clear D. Trimming left V 0 bases short and J 10 bases short, with 12 bases between. The CDR3 length is 14 residues. Germline CDR1 is MNHEY and CDR2 is SVGAGI. The CDR3 loop is CASSYSMLDGKLFF. The CDR3 DNA is TGTGCCAGCAGTTACTCGATGCTAGATGGAAAACTGTTTTTT.

The chain employs TRBV9 and TRBJ2-5; D possibly corresponds to TRBD1 (6 bases). With 3 bases removed from V and 2 bases from J, the gap between germline ends came to 11 bases. The CDR3 runs 14 residues. CDR1 is SGDLS and CDR2 is YYNGEE in the germline V gene. The CDR3 DNA reads as TGTGCCAGCAGCGAGCCGGGACAACAAGAGACCCAGTACTTC. Residues: CASSEPGQQETQYF.

This rearrangement joins TRBV29-1 to TRBJ2-1, with 10 bases that match TRBD2. Trimming cost V 6 bases and J 8 bases; bases outside gene matches: 4. Germline loops: CDR1 SQVTM, CDR2 ANQGSEA. The CDR3 is 12 amino acids. CDR3 DNA sequence: TGCAGCGTGGTGACTAGCGGGTATGAGCAGTTCTTC. This encodes CSVVTSGYEQFF.